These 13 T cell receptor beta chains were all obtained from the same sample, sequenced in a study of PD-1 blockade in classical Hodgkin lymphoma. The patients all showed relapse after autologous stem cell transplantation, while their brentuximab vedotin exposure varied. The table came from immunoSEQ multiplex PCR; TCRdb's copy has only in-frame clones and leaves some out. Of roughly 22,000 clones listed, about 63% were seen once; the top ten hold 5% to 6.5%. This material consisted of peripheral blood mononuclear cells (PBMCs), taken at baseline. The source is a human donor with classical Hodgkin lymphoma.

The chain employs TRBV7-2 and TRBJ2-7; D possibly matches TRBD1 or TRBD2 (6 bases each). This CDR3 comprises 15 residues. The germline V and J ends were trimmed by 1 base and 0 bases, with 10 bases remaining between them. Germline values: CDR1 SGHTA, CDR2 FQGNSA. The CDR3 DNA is TGTGCCAGCAGCTTAGATGGGGGGCCCTCCTACGAGCAGTACTTC. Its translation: CASSLDGGPSYEQYF.

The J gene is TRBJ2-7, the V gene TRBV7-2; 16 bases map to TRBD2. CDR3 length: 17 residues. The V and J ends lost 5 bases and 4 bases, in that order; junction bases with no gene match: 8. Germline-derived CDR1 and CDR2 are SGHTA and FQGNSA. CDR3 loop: CASSGQTGLAGGYEQYF. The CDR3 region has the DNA TGTGCCAGCAGCGGGCAGACGGGACTAGCGGGGGGGTACGAGCAGTACTTC.

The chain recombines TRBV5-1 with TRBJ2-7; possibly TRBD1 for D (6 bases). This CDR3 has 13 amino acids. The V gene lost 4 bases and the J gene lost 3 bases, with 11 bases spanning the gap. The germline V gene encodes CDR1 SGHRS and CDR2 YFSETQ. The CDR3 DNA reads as TGCGCCAGCAGCGGGACGGACAGCTACGAGCAGTACTTC. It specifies CASSGTDSYEQYF.

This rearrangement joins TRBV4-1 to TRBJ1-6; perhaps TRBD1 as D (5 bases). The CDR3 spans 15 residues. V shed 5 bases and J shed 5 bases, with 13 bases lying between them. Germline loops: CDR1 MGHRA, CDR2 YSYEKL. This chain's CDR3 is CASSGAVSDNSPLHF. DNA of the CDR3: TGCGCCAGCAGCGGGGCCGTTTCAGATAATTCACCCCTCCACTTT.

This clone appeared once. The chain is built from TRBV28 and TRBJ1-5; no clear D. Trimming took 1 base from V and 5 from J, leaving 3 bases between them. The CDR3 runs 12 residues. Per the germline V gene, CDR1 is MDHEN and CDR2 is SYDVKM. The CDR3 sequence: CASSLFDQPQHF. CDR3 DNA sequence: TGTGCCAGCAGTTTATTCGATCAGCCCCAGCATTTT.

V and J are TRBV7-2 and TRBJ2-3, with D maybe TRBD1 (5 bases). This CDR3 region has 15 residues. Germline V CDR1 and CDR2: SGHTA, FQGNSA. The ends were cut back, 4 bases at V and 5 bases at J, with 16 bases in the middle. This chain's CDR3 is CASSWGQSSVDTQYF. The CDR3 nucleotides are TGTGCCAGCAGCTGGGGCCAGTCCAGCGTAGATACGCAGTATTTT.

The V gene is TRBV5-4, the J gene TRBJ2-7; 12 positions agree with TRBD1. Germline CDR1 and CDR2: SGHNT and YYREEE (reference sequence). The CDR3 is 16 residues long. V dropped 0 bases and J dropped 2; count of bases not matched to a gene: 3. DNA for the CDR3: TGTGCCAGCAGCTTGGGGGGACAGGGGGCCACCTACGAGCAGTACTTC. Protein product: CASSLGGQGATYEQYF.

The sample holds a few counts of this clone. The CDR3 spells CASSIVDSGGLNEQFF. As DNA, the CDR3 is TGTGCCAGTAGTATAGTGGACAGCGGGGGCCTCAATGAGCAGTTCTTC. The J gene is TRBJ2-1, the V gene TRBV19, with 8 bases fitting TRBD2. Trimming at V came to 1 base and at J to 6 bases, leaving 8 bases not matched to a gene. CDR1 and CDR2 (germline): LNHDA, SQIVND (reference sequence). The CDR3 is 16 residues long.

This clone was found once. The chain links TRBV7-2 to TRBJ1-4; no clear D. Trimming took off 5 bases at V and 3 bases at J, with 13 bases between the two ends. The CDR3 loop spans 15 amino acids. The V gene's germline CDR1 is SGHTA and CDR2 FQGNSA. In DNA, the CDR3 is TGTGCCAGCAGCCCTTCGAGGATCTCTAATGAAAAACTGTTTTTT. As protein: CASSPSRISNEKLFF.

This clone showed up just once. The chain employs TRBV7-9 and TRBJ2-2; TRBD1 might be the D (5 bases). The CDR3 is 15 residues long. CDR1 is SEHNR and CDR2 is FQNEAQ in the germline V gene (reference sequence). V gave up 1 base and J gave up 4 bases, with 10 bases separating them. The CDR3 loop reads CASSLEAGRTGELFF. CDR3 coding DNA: TGTGCCAGCAGCTTAGAGGCAGGGCGCACCGGGGAGCTGTTTTTT.

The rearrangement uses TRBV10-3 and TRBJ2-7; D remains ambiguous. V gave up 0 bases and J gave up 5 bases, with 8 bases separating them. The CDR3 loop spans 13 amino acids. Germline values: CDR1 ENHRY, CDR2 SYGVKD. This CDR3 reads CAISESEHHEQYF. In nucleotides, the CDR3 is TGTGCCATCAGTGAGTCTGAACACCACGAGCAGTACTTC.

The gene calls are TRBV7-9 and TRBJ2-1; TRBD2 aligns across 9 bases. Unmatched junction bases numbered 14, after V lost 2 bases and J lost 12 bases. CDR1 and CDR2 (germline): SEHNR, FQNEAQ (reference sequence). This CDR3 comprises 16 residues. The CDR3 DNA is TGTGCCAGCAGCTTATCGGCGCTAGCGGGGCAGAACGGGCAGTTCTTC. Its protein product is CASSLSALAGQNGQFF.

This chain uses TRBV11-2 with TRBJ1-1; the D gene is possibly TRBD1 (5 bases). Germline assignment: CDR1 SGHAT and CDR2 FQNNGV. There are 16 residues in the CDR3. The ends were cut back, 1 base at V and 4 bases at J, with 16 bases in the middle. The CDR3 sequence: CASSLAGRTGGTEAFF. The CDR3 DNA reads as TGTGCCAGCAGCTTAGCAGGACGGACGGGGGGCACTGAAGCTTTCTTT.